These 12 T cell receptor beta chains were sequenced from one sample in a study of cytomegalovirus exposure and HLA in healthy donors. Only in-frame clones appear in the TCRdb table, and some are missing; sequencing was by immunoSEQ multiplex PCR. The data show over 100,000 clones, with 88% seen just once and just under 6.5% held by the top ten. Sequenced input: PBMCs. The receptors shown here come from a woman aged 18-29 years in good health and CMV-seropositive.

The V call is TRBV4-3, the J call TRBJ1-1; the match to TRBD1 covers 8 bases. CDR1 is LGHNA and CDR2 is YSLEER in the germline V gene. The CDR3 is 18 amino acids. V lost 1 base, J lost 2 bases, and 12 bases stayed unmatched. CDR3 sequence reads: CASSQGSWTGKVNTEAFF. CDR3 DNA: TGCGCCAGCAGCCAAGGATCCTGGACAGGGAAGGTAAACACTGAAGCTTTCTTT.

The V gene is TRBV5-1, the J gene TRBJ1-1; 11 nucleotides align to TRBD1. In germline, CDR1 is SGHRS, CDR2 YFSETQ. This CDR3 is built from 17 residues. Unmatched junction bases numbered 11, after V lost 0 bases and J lost 7 bases. Here the CDR3 DNA reads TGCGCCAGCAGCTTGGATCCGACGGGACAGGGGGTCAATGAAGCTTTCTTT. Amino acid sequence: CASSLDPTGQGVNEAFF.

V and J are TRBV11-2 and TRBJ2-7; 13 bases agree with TRBD2. This CDR3 has 15 amino acids. Germline assignment: CDR1 SGHAT and CDR2 FQNNGV. V gave up 4 bases and J gave up 6 bases; unmatched junction bases: 6. Written as DNA, the CDR3 is TGTGCCAGCAGCTCAAGGGGACTAGCGGGACCCGAGCAGTACTTC. Amino acid sequence: CASSSRGLAGPEQYF.

The rearrangement links TRBV19 to TRBJ2-1; TRBD2 agrees at 8 bases. This CDR3 region has 15 residues. CDR1 is LNHDA, CDR2 SQIVND, per germline (reference sequence). Trimming cost V 5 bases and J 3 bases; bases outside gene matches: 6. CDR3 nucleotide sequence: TGTGCCAGTAGTCCCGGGACTAGATACTACAATGAGCAGTTCTTC. It translates to CASSPGTRYYNEQFF.

This clone has only a few counts. The CDR3 DNA sequence: TGTGCTAGTGGTTGGAGGGAGGTCGGAGATACGCAGTATTTT. Translated: CASGWREVGDTQYF. This chain links TRBV12-5 with TRBJ2-3, with a possible D match to TRBD2 (6 bases). Germline V CDR1 and CDR2: LGHNT, FRNRAP. V lost 4 bases, J lost 5 bases, and 13 bases lay in between. The CDR3 is made up of 14 amino acids.

The genes are TRBV5-4 and TRBJ2-5; 11 nucleotides align to TRBD1. V was clipped by 5 bases and J by 4 bases; unmatched bases: 7. The CDR3 is 15 residues long. CDR1 and CDR2 (germline): SGHNT, YYREEE (reference sequence). CDR3 DNA sequence: TGTGCCAGCAGACGGCCCGGGACAGGGGGAGAGACCCAGTACTTC. It yields the protein CASRRPGTGGETQYF. Supplemented by reference TRBV5-4 and TRBJ2-5, the full variable domain reads ETGVTQSPTHLIKTRGQQVTLRCSSQSGHNTVSWYQQALGQGPQFIFQYYREEENGRGNFPPRFSGLQFPNYSSELNVNALELDDSALYLCASRRPGTGGETQYFGPGTRLLVL.

The chain combines TRBV19 with TRBJ2-7; 7 nucleotides line up with TRBD2. From germline, CDR1 is LNHDA and CDR2 SQIVND (reference sequence). CDR3 size: 14 residues. V shed 2 bases and J 5 bases; nucleotides not matched to a gene: 6. This chain's CDR3 is CASSIMGGSNEQYF. In nucleotides, the CDR3 is TGTGCCAGTAGTATAATGGGAGGGAGCAACGAGCAGTACTTC.

The genes are TRBV2 and TRBJ2-1; 7 nucleotides align to TRBD1. The length of the CDR3 is 14 residues. CDR1 is SNHLY and CDR2 is FYNNEI in the germline V gene. The ends lost 10 bases at V and 2 bases at J; junction bases unmatched: 8. The CDR3 DNA reads as TGTGCCACCAAGACAGGGCCCGCCTACAATGAGCAGTTCTTC. This sequence encodes CATKTGPAYNEQFF.

The chain is built from TRBV28 and TRBJ2-7, with D possibly TRBD2 on 5 matching bases. Germline V lookup: CDR1 MDHEN, CDR2 SYDVKM. This CDR3 has 14 residues. V lost 8 bases to trimming and J lost 0 bases, with 14 bases between them. The CDR3 is CASGAPGNSYEQYF. DNA for the CDR3: TGTGCCAGCGGAGCCCCGGGAAACTCCTACGAGCAGTACTTC.

This clone was found a few times. In the same sample, other DNA sequences code for this CDR3. This chain joins TRBV25-1 and TRBJ1-3; the D is unclear. Trimming shortened V by 5 bases and J by 2 bases, and 7 bases separated the two germline ends. This CDR3 contains 13 residues. CDR1 and CDR2 from the germline V gene are MGHDK and SYGVNS. The CDR3 DNA reads as TGTGCCAGCAGTCCGGGAGCTGGAAACACCATATATTTT. Its protein is CASSPGAGNTIYF.

The chain joins TRBV11-2 to TRBJ1-2; a possible D gene is TRBD1 (6 bases). Germline CDR1 reads SGHAT; CDR2 reads FQNNGV. The CDR3 has 15 amino acids. Trimming removed 5 bases at V and 5 bases at J, with 18 bases between. The CDR3 reads CASSPWDIPGYGYTF. Written as DNA, the CDR3 is TGTGCCAGCAGCCCTTGGGACATCCCAGGGTATGGCTACACCTTC.

The rearrangement joins TRBV9 to TRBJ1-2, with TRBD1 matching 7 bases. Germline V gene sequence: CDR1 SGDLS, CDR2 YYNGEE. The ends lost 2 bases at V and 4 bases at J; junction bases unmatched: 8. The CDR3 has 15 residues. The CDR3 loop is CASSVSRDSLYGYTF. CDR3 DNA sequence: TGTGCCAGCAGCGTCTCCCGGGACAGTCTCTATGGCTACACCTTC.